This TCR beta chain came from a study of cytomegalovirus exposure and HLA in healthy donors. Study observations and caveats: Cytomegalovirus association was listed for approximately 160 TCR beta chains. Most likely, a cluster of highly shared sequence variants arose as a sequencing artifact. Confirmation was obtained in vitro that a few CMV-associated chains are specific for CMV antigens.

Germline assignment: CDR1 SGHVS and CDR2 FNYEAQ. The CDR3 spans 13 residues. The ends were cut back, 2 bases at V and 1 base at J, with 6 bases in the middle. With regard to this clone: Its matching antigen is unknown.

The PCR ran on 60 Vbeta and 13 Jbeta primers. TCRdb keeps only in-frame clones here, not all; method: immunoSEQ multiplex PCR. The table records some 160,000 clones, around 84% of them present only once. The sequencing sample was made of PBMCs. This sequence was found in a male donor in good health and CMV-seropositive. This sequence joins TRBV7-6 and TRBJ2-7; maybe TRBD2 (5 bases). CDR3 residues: CASSLRGSYEQYF. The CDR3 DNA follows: TGTGCCAGCAGCTTACGGGGTTCCTACGAGCAGTACTTC.